These T cell receptor beta chains were read from a single sample in a study of technical replicates of blood from a handful of donors. Produced via immunoSEQ multiplex PCR; TCRdb's table is partial and in-frame only. This sample yields tens of thousands of clones, of which roughly 86% are seen a single time; more than 4.5% belongs to the top ten. Sequencing input: PBMCs. The receptors derive from a human donor in good health. Some clones in this sample may be carry-over from other donors' samples. Each CDR3 is given with its conserved first and last residue. Each record gives: J gene, clone size, D gene, V gene, CDR3 protein, CDR3 DNA. The D gene is left open where the match is weak. Rows give clone size only sometimes, using once, few, many, or a class for an expanded clone.

>TRBJ2-2|few|TRBD1|TRBV7-9
CASSTSGTGSGELFF
TGTGCCAGCAGCACTTCCGGGACAGGGTCCGGGGAGCTGTTTTTT
>TRBJ2-5|NA|TRBD2|TRBV5-1
CASSSDPGLLGQETQYF
TGCGCCAGCAGCTCGGACCCGGGACTACTGGGGCAAGAGACCCAGTACTTC
>TRBJ2-7|NA|NA|TRBV7-9
CASSSTLLVTYEQYF
TGTGCCAGCAGCTCCACTTTACTAGTTACCTACGAGCAGTACTTC
>TRBJ1-2|medium-sized|NA|TRBV4-3
CASSPEEEGNYGYTF
TGCGCCAGCAGCCCAGAAGAGGAGGGAAACTATGGCTACACCTTC
>TRBJ2-5|NA|TRBD2|TRBV7-9
CASSGVLRGDFQETQYF
TGTGCCAGCAGCGGGGTGTTGCGGGGGGACTTCCAAGAGACCCAGTACTTC
>TRBJ1-5|NA|NA|TRBV18
CASSPPGPSNQPQHF
TGTGCCAGCTCACCTCCAGGTCCTAGCAATCAGCCCCAGCATTTT
>TRBJ2-3|NA|TRBD1|TRBV19
CASGTVERTGVAAGTTDTQYF
TGTGCCAGTGGGACGGTCGAGAGGACAGGGGTTGCAGCGGGGACTACAGATACGCAGTATTTT
>TRBJ1-2|NA|NA|TRBV10-3
CAITEGQSYGYTF
TGTGCCATCACGGAAGGACAGAGCTATGGCTACACCTTC
>TRBJ1-5|NA|NA|TRBV9
CASSVDGHLNQPQHF
TGTGCCAGCAGCGTAGACGGACATCTCAATCAGCCCCAGCATTTT
>TRBJ1-2|NA|NA|TRBV7-2
CASSHPANYGYTF
TGTGCCAGCAGCCACCCAGCTAACTATGGCTACACCTTC
>TRBJ2-3|NA|NA|TRBV7-2
CASTQKAGSDTQYF
TGTGCCAGCACCCAAAAGGCGGGAAGCGATACGCAATATTTT
>TRBJ1-1|NA|NA|TRBV5-6
CASSLAWGGATEAFF
TGTGCCAGCAGCTTGGCGTGGGGGGGGGCCACTGAAGCTTTCTTT
>TRBJ2-5|NA|TRBD2|TRBV2
CASHLRLAVYQETQYF
TGTGCCAGCCACCTTCGGCTAGCGGTTTACCAAGAGACCCAGTACTTC
>TRBJ2-5|NA|NA|TRBV6-1
CASSGGGGIETQYF
TGTGCCAGCAGTGGAGGGGGGGGAATTGAGACCCAGTACTTC
>TRBJ2-5|NA|NA|TRBV15
CATSRDRKETQYF
TGTGCCACCAGCAGAGACAGGAAGGAGACCCAGTACTTC
>TRBJ2-2|NA|TRBD1|TRBV4-3
CASSPLTGAGELFF
TGCGCCAGCAGCCCACTAACAGGGGCCGGGGAGCTGTTTTTT
>TRBJ1-5|NA|TRBD1|TRBV15
CATSRSITYRGGSSNQPQHF
TGTGCCACCAGCAGATCTATCACGTACAGGGGCGGATCGAGCAATCAGCCCCAGCATTTT
>TRBJ2-5|NA|TRBD2|TRBV28
CASSSPSGGAGETQYF
TGTGCCAGCAGTAGCCCTAGCGGGGGGGCCGGAGAGACCCAGTACTTC
>TRBJ1-2|many|TRBD1|TRBV5-1
CASSWDSSNYGYTF
TGCGCCAGCAGCTGGGACAGCTCTAACTATGGCTACACCTTC
>TRBJ1-1|few|NA|TRBV4-3
CASSQGGLMNTEAFF
TGCGCCAGCAGCCAAGGGGGACTCATGAACACTGAAGCTTTCTTT
>TRBJ1-1|NA|NA|TRBV27
CASSLLIQGRSGTEAFF
TGTGCCAGCAGTTTATTAATTCAGGGCCGGTCGGGCACTGAAGCTTTCTTT
>TRBJ2-7|large|NA|TRBV4-1
CASSPSTGFYEQYF
TGCGCCAGCAGCCCGAGCACCGGGTTCTACGAGCAGTACTTC